This record covers a single TCR beta chain. Its antigen is not known. The record originates from a study of cytomegalovirus exposure and HLA in healthy donors. Findings and caveats of the study: The authors confirmed in vitro that three CMV-associated chains were specific for CMV antigens. Researchers catalogued about 160 TCR beta chains as cytomegalovirus-associated. As was reported, the classifier diagnosed cytomegalovirus status with high specificity and sensitivity. Subsequent analysis of the 100 to 150 validation repertoires found a tendency for first-cohort TCR clusters to co-occur.

The CDR3 consists of 14 residues. Germline lookup yields CDR1 MNHNS and CDR2 SASEGT. The V gene end was trimmed by 7 bases and the J gene end by 5 bases; junction bases not matched to a gene: 6. Clones were sequenced by immunoSEQ multiplex PCR, and TCRdb holds only the in-frame ones, with some missing. The repertoire holds 260,000 or so clones, approximately 88% seen once, with roughly 0.93% in the top ten. The sequence was collected from a woman between 18 and 29 years old in good health and CMV-seronegative. V and J are TRBV6-1 and TRBJ2-3; 10 bases fit TRBD1. The sequenced sample consisted of PBMCs. The CDR3 sequence is CASIRGQGGDTQYF. The CDR3 coding sequence is TGTGCCAGCATTCGAGGACAGGGGGGAGATACGCAGTATTTT.